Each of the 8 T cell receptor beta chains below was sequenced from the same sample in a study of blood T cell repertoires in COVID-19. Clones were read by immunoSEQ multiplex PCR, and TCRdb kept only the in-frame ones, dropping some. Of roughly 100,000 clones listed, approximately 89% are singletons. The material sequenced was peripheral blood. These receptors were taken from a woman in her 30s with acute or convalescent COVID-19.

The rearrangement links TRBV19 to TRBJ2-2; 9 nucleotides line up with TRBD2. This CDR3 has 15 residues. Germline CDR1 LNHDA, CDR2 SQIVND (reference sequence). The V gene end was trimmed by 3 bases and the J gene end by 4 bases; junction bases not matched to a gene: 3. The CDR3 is CASSIAGGPTGELFF. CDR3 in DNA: TGTGCCAGTAGTATCGCGGGAGGGCCCACCGGGGAGCTGTTTTTT.

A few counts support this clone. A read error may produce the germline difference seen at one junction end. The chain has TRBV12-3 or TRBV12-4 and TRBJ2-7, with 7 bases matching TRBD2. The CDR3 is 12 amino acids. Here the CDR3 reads CASSFRSGDSLF. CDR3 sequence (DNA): TGTGCCAGCAGTTTCAGGAGCGGGGACTCCCTCTTC.

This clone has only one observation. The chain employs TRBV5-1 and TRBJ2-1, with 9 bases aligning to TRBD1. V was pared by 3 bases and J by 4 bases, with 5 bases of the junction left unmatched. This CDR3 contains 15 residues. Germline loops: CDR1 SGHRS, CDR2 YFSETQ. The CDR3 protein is CASSSFGTGYNEQFF. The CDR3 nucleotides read TGCGCCAGCAGCTCGTTCGGGACAGGGTACAATGAGCAGTTCTTC. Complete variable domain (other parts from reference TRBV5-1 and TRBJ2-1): KAGVTQTPRYLIKTRGQQVTLSCSPISGHRSVSWYQQTPGQGLQFLFEYFSETQRNKGNFPGRFSGRQFSNSRSEMNVSTLELGDSALYLCASSSFGTGYNEQFFGPGTRLTVL.

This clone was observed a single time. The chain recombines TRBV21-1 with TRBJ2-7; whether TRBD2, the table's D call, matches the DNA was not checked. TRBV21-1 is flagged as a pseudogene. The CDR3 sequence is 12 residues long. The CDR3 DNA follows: TGTGCCAGCAGCAAGGAGGGACTCGAGCAGTACTTC. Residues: CASSKEGLEQYF.

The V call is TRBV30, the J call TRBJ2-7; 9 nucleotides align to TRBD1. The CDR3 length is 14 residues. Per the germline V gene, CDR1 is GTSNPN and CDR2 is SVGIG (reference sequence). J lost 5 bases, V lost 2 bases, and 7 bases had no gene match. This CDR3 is CAWSLGTGRHEQYF. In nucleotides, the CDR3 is TGTGCCTGGAGTTTGGGGACAGGGAGACACGAGCAGTACTTC. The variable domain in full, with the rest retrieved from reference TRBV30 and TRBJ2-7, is SQTIHQWPATLVQPVGSPLSLECTVEGTSNPNLYWYRQAAGRGLQLLFYSVGIGQISSEVPQNLSASRPQDRQFILSSKKLLLSDSGFYLCAWSLGTGRHEQYFGPGTRLTVT.

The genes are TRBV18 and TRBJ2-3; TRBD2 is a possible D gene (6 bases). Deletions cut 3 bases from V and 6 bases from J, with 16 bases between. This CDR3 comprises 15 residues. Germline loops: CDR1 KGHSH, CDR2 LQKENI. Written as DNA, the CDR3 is TGTGCCAGCTCACCCCAGCGGGCCCCTTCGGATACGCAGTATTTT. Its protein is CASSPQRAPSDTQYF.

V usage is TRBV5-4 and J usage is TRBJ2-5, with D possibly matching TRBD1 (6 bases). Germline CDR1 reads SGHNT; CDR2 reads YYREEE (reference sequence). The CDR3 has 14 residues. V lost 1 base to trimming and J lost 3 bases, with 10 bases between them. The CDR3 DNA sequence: TGTGCCAGCAGCTTGACAGGGTTAGAAGAGACCCAGTACTTC. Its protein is CASSLTGLEETQYF.

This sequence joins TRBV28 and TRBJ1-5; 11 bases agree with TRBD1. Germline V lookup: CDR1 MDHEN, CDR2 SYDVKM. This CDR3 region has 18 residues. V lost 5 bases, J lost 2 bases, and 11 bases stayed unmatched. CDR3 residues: CASSQHGTGGVGNQPQHF. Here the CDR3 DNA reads TGTGCCAGCAGTCAACACGGGACAGGGGGAGTGGGCAATCAGCCCCAGCATTTT.